This T cell receptor beta chain was sequenced in a study of CD8+ T cells in alopecia areata. Treatment of the sample: oral pan-JAK inhibitor, 5-10 mg twice daily. Trimming pared 0 bases from V and 3 bases from J, leaving 11 bases between. CDR3 size: 15 residues. The germline V gene encodes CDR1 LGHNA and CDR2 YSLEER. Sequencing relied on a cDNA template that was reverse transcribed from extracted RNA. Data came from immunoSEQ multiplex PCR; TCRdb stores just in-frame clones and leaves some out. Among nearly 95,000 clones listed, about 70% were seen once. The chain links TRBV4-3 to TRBJ1-1; D remains ambiguous. Source: CD8+ T cells sorted from blood, taken around week 44, from a patient treated with tofacitinib. The source of this sequence is a human donor with alopecia areata. In DNA form, the CDR3 reads TGCGCCAGCAGCCAAGATGCGGGTGGGGACACTGAAGCTTTCTTT. Protein: CASSQDAGGDTEAFF.